These 6 T cell receptor beta chains came from one sample sequenced in a study of metastatic and nonmetastatic thyroid tumors. All patients were untreated before thyroid surgery. TCRdb reprocessed the PCR reads via MiXCR. The table includes tens of thousands of clones, over 9.5% detected once. What was sequenced was blood. All receptors come from a female donor with papillary thyroid cancer or a benign thyroid nodule (not recorded which). Some clones in this sample may be carry-over from other donors' samples.

Ten or more counts support this clone. Given a much more abundant clone one base away, this may be a read error. The V call is TRBV2, the J call TRBJ2-5; D is uncertain. The length of the CDR3 is 14 residues. Germline V lookup: CDR1 SNHLY, CDR2 FYNNEI. For the CDR3, the DNA is TGTGCCAGCAGTGACAGGAGAAACCAAGAGGCCCAGTACTTC. Encoded protein: CASSDRRNQEAQYF.

The chain joins TRBV28 to TRBJ1-2; a weak D match, TRBD1 (5 bases). Germline CDR1 is MDHEN and CDR2 is SYDVKM. This CDR3 has 14 amino acids. With 4 bases removed from V and 4 bases from J, the gap between germline ends came to 13 bases. The DNA of the CDR3 is TGTGCCAGCAGTTCCCCCGGGACGGGCTATGGCTACACCTTC. Residues: CASSSPGTGYGYTF.

A note on this clone: A read error may explain this, as a much larger clone is one base away. The chain recombines TRBV7-2 with TRBJ2-5; D call uncertain. With 2 bases removed from V and 5 bases from J, the gap between germline ends came to 9 bases. The CDR3 is 13 residues long. CDR1 and CDR2 from the germline V gene are SGHTA and FQGNSA. CDR3 in amino acids: CTSSLYGSETQYF. CDR3 DNA: TGTACCAGCAGCTTATACGGATCCGAGACCCAGTACTTC.

There are many counts of this clone. The gene calls are TRBV19 and TRBJ2-3, with TRBD2 identical over 13 bases. The CDR3 is 15 amino acids. V gave up 7 bases and J gave up 5 bases; unmatched junction bases: 6. Germline V lookup: CDR1 LNHDA, CDR2 SQIVND (reference sequence). The CDR3 protein is CASTPGLAGRDTQYF. CDR3 sequence (DNA): TGTGCCAGTACCCCGGGACTAGCGGGAAGAGATACGCAGTATTTT.

The chain recombines TRBV4-1 with TRBJ1-5; D is uncertain. The CDR3 has 14 residues. The germline V and J ends were trimmed by 5 bases and 0 bases, with 8 bases remaining between them. Per the germline V gene, CDR1 is MGHRA and CDR2 is YSYEKL. The CDR3 is CASSGEYSNQPQHF. In DNA, the CDR3 is TGCGCCAGCAGCGGGGAGTATAGCAATCAGCCCCAGCATTTT.

This clone was observed a handful of times. The V gene is TRBV28, the J gene TRBJ2-7, with 12 bases aligning to TRBD2. In germline, CDR1 is MDHEN, CDR2 SYDVKM. V shed 5 bases and J 4 bases; nucleotides not matched to a gene: 9. The CDR3 has 16 residues. The CDR3 nucleotides read TGTGCCAGCAGTACATGGACTAGCGGGACCAAATACGAGCAGTACTTC. Translating gives CASSTWTSGTKYEQYF.